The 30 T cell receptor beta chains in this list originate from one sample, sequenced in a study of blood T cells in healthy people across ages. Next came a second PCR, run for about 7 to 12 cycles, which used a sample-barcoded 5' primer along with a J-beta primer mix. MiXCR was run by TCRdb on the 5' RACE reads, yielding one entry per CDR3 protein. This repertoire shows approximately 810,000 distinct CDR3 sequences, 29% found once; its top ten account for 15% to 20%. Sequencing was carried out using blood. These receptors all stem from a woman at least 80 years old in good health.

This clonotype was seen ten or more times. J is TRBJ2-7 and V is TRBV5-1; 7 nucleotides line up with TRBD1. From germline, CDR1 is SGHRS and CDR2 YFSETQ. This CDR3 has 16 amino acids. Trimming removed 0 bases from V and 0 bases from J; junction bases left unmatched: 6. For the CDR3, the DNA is TGCGCCAGCAGCTTGGGGGGACAGACGAGCTCCTACGAGCAGTACTTC. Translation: CASSLGGQTSSYEQYF.

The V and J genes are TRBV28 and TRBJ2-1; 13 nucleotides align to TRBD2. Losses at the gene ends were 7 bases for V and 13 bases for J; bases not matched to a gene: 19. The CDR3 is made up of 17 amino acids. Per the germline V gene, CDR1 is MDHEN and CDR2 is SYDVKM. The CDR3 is CASTLTSGGNFRETQFF. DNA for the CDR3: TGTGCCAGCACCCTGACTAGCGGGGGGAACTTTAGAGAGACCCAGTTCTTC. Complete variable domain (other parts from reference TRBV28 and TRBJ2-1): DVKVTQSSRYLVKRTGEKVFLECVQDMDHENMFWYRQDPGLGLRLIYFSYDVKMKEKGDIPEGYSVSREKKERFSLILESASTNQTSMYLCASTLTSGGNFRETQFFGPGTRLTVL.

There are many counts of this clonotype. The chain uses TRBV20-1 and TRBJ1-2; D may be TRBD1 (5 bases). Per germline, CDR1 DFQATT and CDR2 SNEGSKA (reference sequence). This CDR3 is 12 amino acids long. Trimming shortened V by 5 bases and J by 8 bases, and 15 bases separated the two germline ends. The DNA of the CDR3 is TGCAGTGCTCCACCGGGACCCAGAGGCTACACCTTC. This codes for CSAPPGPRGYTF.

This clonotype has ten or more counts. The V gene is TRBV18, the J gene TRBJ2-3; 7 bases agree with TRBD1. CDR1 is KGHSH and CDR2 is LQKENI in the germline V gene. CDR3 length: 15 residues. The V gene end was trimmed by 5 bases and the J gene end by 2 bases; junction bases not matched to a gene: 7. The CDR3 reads CASSLGQTYTDTQYF. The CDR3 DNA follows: TGTGCCAGCTCATTGGGACAGACTTACACAGATACGCAGTATTTT.

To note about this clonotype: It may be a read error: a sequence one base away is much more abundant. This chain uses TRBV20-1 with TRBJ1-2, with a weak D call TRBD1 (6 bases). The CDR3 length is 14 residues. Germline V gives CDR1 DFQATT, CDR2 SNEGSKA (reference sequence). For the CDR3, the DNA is TGCAGTGCTGGAGACCTACAGGGTGCTTATGGCTACACCTTC. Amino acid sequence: CSAGDLQGAYGYTF.

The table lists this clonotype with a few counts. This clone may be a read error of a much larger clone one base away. The CDR3 coding sequence is TGTGCCAGCAGCTTTGCGGGGAGGAAAACTAGCACAGATACGCAGTATTTT. It yields the protein CASSFAGRKTSTDTQYF. V usage is TRBV6-2 or TRBV6-3 and J usage is TRBJ2-3; D is possibly TRBD2 (6 bases). The CDR3 consists of 17 residues. Germline assignment: CDR1 MNHEY and CDR2 SVGEGT. The V end lost 6 bases, the J end lost 0 bases, and 19 bases lay between the germline ends.

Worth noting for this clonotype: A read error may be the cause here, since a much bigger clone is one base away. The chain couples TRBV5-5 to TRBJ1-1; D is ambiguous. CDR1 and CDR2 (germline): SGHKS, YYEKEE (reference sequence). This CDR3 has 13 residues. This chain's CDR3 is CASSSGFNTKAFF. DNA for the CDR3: TGTGCCAGCAGCTCGGGGTTCAACACTAAAGCTTTCTTT.

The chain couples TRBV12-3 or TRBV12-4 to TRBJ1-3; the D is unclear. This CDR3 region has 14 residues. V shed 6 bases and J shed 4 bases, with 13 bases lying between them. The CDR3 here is CASSRLAIGNTIYF. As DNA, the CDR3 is TGTGCCAGCAGCCGATTGGCCATCGGAAACACCATATATTTT.

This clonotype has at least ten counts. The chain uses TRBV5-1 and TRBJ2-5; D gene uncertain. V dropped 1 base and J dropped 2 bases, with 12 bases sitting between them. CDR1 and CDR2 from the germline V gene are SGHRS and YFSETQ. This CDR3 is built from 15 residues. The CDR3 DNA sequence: TGCGCCAGCAGCTTGCAAGGCCGGAAACAAGAGACCCAGTACTTC. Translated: CASSLQGRKQETQYF.

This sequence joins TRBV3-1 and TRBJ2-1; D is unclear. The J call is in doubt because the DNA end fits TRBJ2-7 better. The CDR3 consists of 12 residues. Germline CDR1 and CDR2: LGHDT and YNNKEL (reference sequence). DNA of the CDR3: TGTGCCAGCAGCCACACCTACAATGAGCAGTACTTC. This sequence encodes CASSHTYNEQYF.

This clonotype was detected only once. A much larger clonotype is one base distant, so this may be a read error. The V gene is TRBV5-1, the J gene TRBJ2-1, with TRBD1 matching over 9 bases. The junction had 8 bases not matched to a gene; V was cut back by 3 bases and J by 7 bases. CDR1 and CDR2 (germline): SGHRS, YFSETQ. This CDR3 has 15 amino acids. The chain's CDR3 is CASSSTGGAVNEQFF. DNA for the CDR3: TGCGCCAGCAGCTCGACAGGGGGAGCGGTAAATGAGCAGTTCTTC. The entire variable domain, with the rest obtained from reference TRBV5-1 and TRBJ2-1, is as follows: KAGVTQTPRYLIKTRGQQVTLSCSPISGHRSVSWYQQTPGQGLQFLFEYFSETQRNKGNFPGRFSGRQFSNSRSEMNVSTLELGDSALYLCASSSTGGAVNEQFFGPGTRLTVL.

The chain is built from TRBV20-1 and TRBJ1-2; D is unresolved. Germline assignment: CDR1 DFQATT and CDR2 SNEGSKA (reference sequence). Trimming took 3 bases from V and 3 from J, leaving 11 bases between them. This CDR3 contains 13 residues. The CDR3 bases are TGCAGTGCTAGCTGGGGTCGAGACTATGGCTACACCTTC. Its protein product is CSASWGRDYGYTF.

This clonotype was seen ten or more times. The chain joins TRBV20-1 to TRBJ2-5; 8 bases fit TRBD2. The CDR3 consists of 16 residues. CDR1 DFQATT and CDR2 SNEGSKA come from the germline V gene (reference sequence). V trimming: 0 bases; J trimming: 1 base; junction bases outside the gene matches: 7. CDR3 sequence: CSARDRQRGPQETQYF. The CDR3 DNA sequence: TGCAGTGCTAGAGATCGTCAGCGGGGGCCCCAAGAGACCCAGTACTTC.

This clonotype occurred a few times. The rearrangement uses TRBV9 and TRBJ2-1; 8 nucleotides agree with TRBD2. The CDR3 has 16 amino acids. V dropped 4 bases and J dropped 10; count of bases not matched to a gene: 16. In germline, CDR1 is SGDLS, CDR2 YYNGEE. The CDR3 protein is CASSPRSGGGLGEQFF. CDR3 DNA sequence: TGTGCCAGCAGCCCTCGGTCGGGGGGGGGCCTAGGCGAGCAGTTCTTC.

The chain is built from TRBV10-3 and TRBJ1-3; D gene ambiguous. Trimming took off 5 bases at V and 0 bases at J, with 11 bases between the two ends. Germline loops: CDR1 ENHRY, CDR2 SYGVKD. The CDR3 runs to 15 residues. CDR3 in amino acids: CAISTQTPSGNTIYF. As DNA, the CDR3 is TGTGCCATCAGTACACAGACTCCCTCTGGAAACACCATATATTTT.

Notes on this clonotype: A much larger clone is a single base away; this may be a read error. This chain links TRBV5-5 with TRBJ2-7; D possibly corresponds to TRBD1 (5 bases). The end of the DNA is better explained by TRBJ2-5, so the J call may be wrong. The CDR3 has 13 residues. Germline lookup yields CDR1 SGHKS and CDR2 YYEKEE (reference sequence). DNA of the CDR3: TGTGCCAGCAGCTCAGACAGTCGAGAGACCCAGTACTTC. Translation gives CASSSDSRETQYF.

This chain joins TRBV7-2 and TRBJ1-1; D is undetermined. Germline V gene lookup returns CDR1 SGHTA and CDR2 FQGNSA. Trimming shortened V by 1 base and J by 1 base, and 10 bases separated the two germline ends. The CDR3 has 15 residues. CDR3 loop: CASSLGVVGNTEAFF. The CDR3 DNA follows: TGTGCCAGCAGCTTAGGGGTTGTGGGGAACACTGAAGCTTTCTTT.

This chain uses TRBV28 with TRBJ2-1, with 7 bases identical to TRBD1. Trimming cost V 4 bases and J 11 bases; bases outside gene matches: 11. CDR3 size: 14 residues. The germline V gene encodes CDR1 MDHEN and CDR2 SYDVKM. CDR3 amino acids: CASSWVVGQEKQFF. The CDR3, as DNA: TGTGCCAGCAGTTGGGTTGTCGGACAGGAGAAGCAGTTCTTC.

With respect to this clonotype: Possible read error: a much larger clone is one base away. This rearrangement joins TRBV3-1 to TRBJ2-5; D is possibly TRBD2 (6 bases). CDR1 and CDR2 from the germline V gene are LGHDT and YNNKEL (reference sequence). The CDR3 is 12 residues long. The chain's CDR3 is CASSQAGETRYF. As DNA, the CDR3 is TGTGCCAGCAGCCAAGCGGGGGAGACCCGGTACTTC.

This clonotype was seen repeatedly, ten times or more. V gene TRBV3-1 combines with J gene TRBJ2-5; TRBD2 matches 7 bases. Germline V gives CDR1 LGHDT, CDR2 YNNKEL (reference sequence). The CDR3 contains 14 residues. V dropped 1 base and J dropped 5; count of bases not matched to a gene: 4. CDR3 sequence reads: CASSQGLAQETQYF. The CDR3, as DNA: TGTGCCAGCAGCCAAGGACTAGCCCAGGAGACCCAGTACTTC.

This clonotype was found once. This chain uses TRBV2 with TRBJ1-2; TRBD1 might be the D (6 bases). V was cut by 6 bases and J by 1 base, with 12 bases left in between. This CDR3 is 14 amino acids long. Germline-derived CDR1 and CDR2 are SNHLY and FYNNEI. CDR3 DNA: TGTGCCAGCAGCGTAACAGGGCTTAACTATGGCTACACCTTC. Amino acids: CASSVTGLNYGYTF.

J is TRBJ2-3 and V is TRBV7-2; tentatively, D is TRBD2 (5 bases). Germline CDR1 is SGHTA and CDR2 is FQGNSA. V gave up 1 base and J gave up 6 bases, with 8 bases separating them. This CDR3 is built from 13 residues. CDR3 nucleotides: TGTGCCAGCAGCTTAGATAGCGCGGATACGCAGTATTTT. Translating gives CASSLDSADTQYF. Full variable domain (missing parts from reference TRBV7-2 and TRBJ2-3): GAGVSQSPSNKVTEKGKDVELRCDPISGHTALYWYRQSLGQGLEFLIYFQGNSAPDKSGLPSDRFSAERTGGSVSTLTIQRTQQEDSAVYLCASSLDSADTQYFGPGTRLTVL.

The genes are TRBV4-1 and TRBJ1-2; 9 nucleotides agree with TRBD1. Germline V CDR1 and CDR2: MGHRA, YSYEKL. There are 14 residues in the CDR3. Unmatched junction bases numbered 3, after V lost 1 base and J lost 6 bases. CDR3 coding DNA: TGCGCCAGCAGCCAAGGCGGGGACAGGGATGGCTACACCTTC. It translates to CASSQGGDRDGYTF.

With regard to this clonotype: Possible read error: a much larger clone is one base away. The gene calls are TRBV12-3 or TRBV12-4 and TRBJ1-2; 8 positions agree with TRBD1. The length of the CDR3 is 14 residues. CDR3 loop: CANSPLGRGPGYTF. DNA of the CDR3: TGTGCCAACAGTCCCCTGGGCAGGGGGCCTGGCTACACCTTC.

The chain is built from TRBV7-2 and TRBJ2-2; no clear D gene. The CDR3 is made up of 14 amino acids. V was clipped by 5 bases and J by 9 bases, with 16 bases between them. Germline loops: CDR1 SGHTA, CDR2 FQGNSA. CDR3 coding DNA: TGTGCCAGCAGCCTCAGTACCACCGGAAGGGAGCTGTTTTTT. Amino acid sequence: CASSLSTTGRELFF.

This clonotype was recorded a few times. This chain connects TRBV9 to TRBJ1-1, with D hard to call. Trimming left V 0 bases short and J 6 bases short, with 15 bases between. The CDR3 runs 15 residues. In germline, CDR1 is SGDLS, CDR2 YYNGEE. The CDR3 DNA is TGTGCCAGCAGCGTAGAACCCATCGAGGCGGCTGAAGCTTTCTTT. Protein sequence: CASSVEPIEAAEAFF. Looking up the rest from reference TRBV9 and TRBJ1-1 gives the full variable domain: DSGVTQTPKHLITATGQRVTLRCSPRSGDLSVYWYQQSLDQGLQFLIQYYNGEERAKGNILERFSAQQFPDLHSELNLSSLELGDSALYFCASSVEPIEAAEAFFGQGTRLTVV.

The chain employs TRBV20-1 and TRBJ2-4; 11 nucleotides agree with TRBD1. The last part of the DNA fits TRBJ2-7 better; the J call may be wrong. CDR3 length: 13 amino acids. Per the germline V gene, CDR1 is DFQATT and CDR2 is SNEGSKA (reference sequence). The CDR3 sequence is CSGTGQGVYEQYF. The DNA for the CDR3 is TGCAGTGGAACGGGACAGGGGGTGTACGAGCAGTACTTC.

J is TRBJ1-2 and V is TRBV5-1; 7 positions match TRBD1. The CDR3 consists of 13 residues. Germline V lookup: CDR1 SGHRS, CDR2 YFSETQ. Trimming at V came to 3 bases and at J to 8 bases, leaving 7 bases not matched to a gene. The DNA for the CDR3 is TGCGCCAGCAGCTCCACAGGGGAATGGGGCTACACCTTC. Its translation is CASSSTGEWGYTF.

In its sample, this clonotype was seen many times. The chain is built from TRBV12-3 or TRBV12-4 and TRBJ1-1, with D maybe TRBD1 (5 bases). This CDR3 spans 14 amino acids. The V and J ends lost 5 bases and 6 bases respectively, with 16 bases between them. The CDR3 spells CASSTFGGGSEAFF. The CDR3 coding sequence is TGTGCCAGCAGTACCTTTGGGGGAGGCTCTGAAGCTTTCTTT.

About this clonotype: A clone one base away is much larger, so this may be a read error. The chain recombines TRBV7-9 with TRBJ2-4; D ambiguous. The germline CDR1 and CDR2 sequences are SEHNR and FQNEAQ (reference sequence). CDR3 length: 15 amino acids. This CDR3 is CACSSLQKGENIQYF. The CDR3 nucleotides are TGTGCCTGCAGCTCCCTTCAGAAGGGTGAAAACATTCAGTACTTC.